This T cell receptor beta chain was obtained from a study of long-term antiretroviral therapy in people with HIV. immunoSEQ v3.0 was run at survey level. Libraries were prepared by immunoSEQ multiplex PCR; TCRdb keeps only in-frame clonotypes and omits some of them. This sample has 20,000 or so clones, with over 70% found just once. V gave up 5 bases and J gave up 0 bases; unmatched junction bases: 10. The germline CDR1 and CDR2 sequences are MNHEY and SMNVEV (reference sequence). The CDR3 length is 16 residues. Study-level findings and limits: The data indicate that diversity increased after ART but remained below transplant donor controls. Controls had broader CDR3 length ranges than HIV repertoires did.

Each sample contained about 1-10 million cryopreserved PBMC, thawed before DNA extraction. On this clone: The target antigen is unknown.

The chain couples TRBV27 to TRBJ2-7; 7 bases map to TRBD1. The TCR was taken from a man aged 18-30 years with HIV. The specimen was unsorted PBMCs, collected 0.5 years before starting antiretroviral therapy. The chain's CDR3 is CASSQIGTASSYEQYF. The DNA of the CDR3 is TGTGCCAGCAGTCAAATCGGGACAGCTAGCTCCTACGAGCAGTACTTC.